This T cell receptor beta chain was profiled in a study of molecular identifiers for immune sequencing clone quantification. As CD8+CD4-CCR7+CD45RA+ cells, naive CD8 T cells were sorted. This clonotype was counted only a few times. Trimming pared 5 bases from V and 2 bases from J, leaving 13 bases between. This CDR3 comprises 14 residues. Germline V gene sequence: CDR1 SEHNR, CDR2 FQNEAQ (reference sequence). Previously described methods with listed TCR primers produced the bulk TCR libraries. Via MiXCR, TCRdb re-called the PCR reads, giving one row per CDR3 protein. The sample holds around 480,000 distinct CDR3 sequences; under 30% are singletons and the top ten take under 0.85%.

The chain combines TRBV7-9 with TRBJ2-7; possible D gene TRBD1, 6 bases. This receptor was obtained from a human donor in good health. Some libraries in this study had Jurkat cell RNA spiked in. Sequenced material: naive CD8+ T cells from blood, with Jurkat cell RNA spiked in. Subset specified: FACS-sorted CD8+CD4-CCR7+CD45RA+ naive T cells. In DNA form, the CDR3 reads TGTGCCAGCAGCGAGGGGACACGGACCTACGAGCAGTACTTC. Translated, it gives CASSEGTRTYEQYF.